This TCR beta chain derives from a study of identical twins. General observations from the study: There were fewer insertions in abundant cord blood beta clonotypes, but memory repertoires showed no such pattern.

Each donor (without exception) was a healthy Caucasian. Germline lookup yields CDR1 LGHNT and CDR2 FRNRAP. The CDR3 has 15 residues. V lost 0 bases and J 6 bases, leaving 11 bases between the germline ends. TCRdb processed the 5' RACE reads anew with MiXCR; each CDR3 protein has one entry. The sample includes about 340,000 distinct CDR3 sequences, roughly 10% seen only once; the top ten take about 8.1%. Comments on this clonotype: The antigen is undetermined.

The V gene is TRBV12-5, the J gene TRBJ2-2, with no clear D. The sequence was collected from a woman in her forties or fifties in good health. Sequenced input: naive T cells sorted from blood. CDR3 coding DNA: TGTGCTAGTGGTTTGGTACCAAGATACGCCGGGGAGCTGTTTTTT. It specifies CASGLVPRYAGELFF.